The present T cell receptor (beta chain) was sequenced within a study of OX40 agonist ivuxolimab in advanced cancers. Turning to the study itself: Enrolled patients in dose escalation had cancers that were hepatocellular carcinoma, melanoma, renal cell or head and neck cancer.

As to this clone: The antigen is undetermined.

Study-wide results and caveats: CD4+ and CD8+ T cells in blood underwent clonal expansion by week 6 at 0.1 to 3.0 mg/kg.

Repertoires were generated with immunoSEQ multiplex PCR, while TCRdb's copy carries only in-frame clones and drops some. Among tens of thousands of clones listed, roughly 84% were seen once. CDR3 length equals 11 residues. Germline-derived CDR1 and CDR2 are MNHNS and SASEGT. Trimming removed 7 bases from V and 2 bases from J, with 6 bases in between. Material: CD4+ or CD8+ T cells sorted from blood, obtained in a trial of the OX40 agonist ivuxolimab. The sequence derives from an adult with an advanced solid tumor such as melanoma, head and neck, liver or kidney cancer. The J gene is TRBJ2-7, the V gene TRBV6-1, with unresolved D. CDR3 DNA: TGTGCCAGCACCGAGGCCTACGAGCAGTACTTC. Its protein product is CASTEAYEQYF.